This is a list of T cell receptor beta chains from one sample in a study of beta chain features in type 1 diabetes. The table came from immunoSEQ multiplex PCR; TCRdb's copy has only in-frame clones and leaves some out. The sample includes some 240,000 clones, roughly 11% of them seen just once. What was sequenced was central memory CD4+ T cells from blood. The receptors stem from a man between 18 and 35 years old in good health. Each CDR3 is given with its conserved first and last residue. Fields, in order: V gene, clone size, D gene, CDR3 length, J gene, CDR3 DNA, CDR3 protein. The D gene is left open where the match is weak. Part of the rows lack a size; the others show once, few, many or a class for expanded clones.

TRBV7-9	-	-	13	TRBJ2-5	TGTGCCAGCAGGGTTGGGGAGTGGGAGACCCAGTACTTC	CASRVGEWETQYF
TRBV18	few	-	13	TRBJ2-7	TGTGCCAGCTCACGCTCCCCCGCGGACGAGCAGTACTTC	CASSRSPADEQYF
TRBV6-5	-	-	14	TRBJ1-4	TGTGCCAGCGCCCGAGGACCAACTAATGAAAAACTGTTTTTT	CASARGPTNEKLFF
TRBV2	-	-	14	TRBJ1-1	TGTGCCAGCAGTGACTTCGCAAACCCCACTGAAGCTTTCTTT	CASSDFANPTEAFF
TRBV29-1	-	TRBD2	18	TRBJ2-1	TGCAGCGTTGTCCCAGCTTGGGGACTAGCGGAAGCCTACAATGAGCAGTTCTTC	CSVVPAWGLAEAYNEQFF
TRBV5-1	-	TRBD1	14	TRBJ2-5	TGCGCCAGCATCCCGACAGGGGGCGAAGAGACCCAGTACTTC	CASIPTGGEETQYF
TRBV5-1	-	-	14	TRBJ2-7	TGCGCCAGCAGCCCGACCGGGGGCTCCTACGAGCAGTACTTC	CASSPTGGSYEQYF
TRBV6-1	-	-	15	TRBJ2-3	TGTGCCAGCAGTGAACTCGCACCGAGCACAGATACGCAGTATTTT	CASSELAPSTDTQYF
TRBV4-2	-	TRBD2	16	TRBJ2-2	TGTGCCAGCAGCTTGGGAGGGAATTACAACACCGGGGAGCTGTTTTTT	CASSLGGNYNTGELFF
TRBV11-2	few	-	15	TRBJ2-3	TGTGCCAGCAGCTTATTGTCGGGGAACACAGATACGCAGTATTTT	CASSLLSGNTDTQYF
TRBV7-9	few	TRBD1	14	TRBJ1-4	TGTGCCAGCAGCGCAGGACAGGGGAGTGAAAAACTGTTTTTT	CASSAGQGSEKLFF
TRBV19	many	TRBD2	17	TRBJ2-1	TGTGCCAGTAGTATCCGCCCGGGACTAGGGTCCTACAATGAGCAGTTCTTC	CASSIRPGLGSYNEQFF
TRBV4-2	few	TRBD2	16	TRBJ2-5	TGTGCCAGCAGCCAAAGGACGCTAGCGGGAGGGGAGACCCAGTACTTC	CASSQRTLAGGETQYF
TRBV28	few	-	15	TRBJ2-7	TGTGCCAGCAGTTTAATCGGGACGAGCTCCTACGAGCAGTACTTC	CASSLIGTSSYEQYF
TRBV2	few	-	13	TRBJ1-5	TGTGCCAGCAGTGAACGAGGTTATCAGCCCCAGCATTTT	CASSERGYQPQHF
TRBV7-2	-	-	15	TRBJ2-5	TGTGCCAACTCACCCAATGGGATTTTAGGAGAGACCCAGTACTTC	CANSPNGILGETQYF
TRBV11-2	-	-	15	TRBJ2-1	TGTGCCAGCAGCACCAGGACGCCGTCCTACAATGAGCAGTTCTTC	CASSTRTPSYNEQFF
TRBV2	few	-	12	TRBJ2-3	TGTGCCAGCAGAGACCAGGGAGATACGCAGTATTTT	CASRDQGDTQYF
TRBV2	-	-	13	TRBJ1-5	TGTGCCAGCAGTGTCCCGAGCAATCAGCCCCAGCATTTT	CASSVPSNQPQHF
TRBV7-7	-	TRBD2	14	TRBJ2-7	TGTGCTAGCAGCCCGGGACTAGCGGGAGTCGAGCAGTACTTC	CASSPGLAGVEQYF
TRBV27	-	-	13	TRBJ2-2	TGTGCCAGCAGTTGGGAGCGGACCGGGGAGCTGTTTTTT	CASSWERTGELFF
TRBV25-1	-	TRBD1	15	TRBJ2-7	TGTGCCAGCAGTGACGTAGGGGACAGGGGCTACGAGCAGTACTTC	CASSDVGDRGYEQYF
TRBV4-1	few	-	14	TRBJ2-4	TGCGCCAGCAGCCTAAGTGGATCGATGTACATTCAGTACTTC	CASSLSGSMYIQYF
TRBV29-1	-	TRBD1	14	TRBJ1-1	TGCAGCGTTGAAAAGCCAGGGGGGAGCACTGAAGCTTTCTTT	CSVEKPGGSTEAFF
TRBV5-4	few	TRBD2	16	TRBJ2-7	TGTGCCAGCAGATCCGGGACTAGCGGGAGTTACTACGAGCAGTACTTC	CASRSGTSGSYYEQYF